The source of this TCR beta chain is a study of Ad26.COV2.S vaccination and SARS-CoV-2 variants. Study-wide points: It was vaccine recipients, not placebo recipients, who had the higher spike-specific TCR breadth.

Treatment denoted: roughly 20 received Ad26.COV2.S at low or high dose, single or two shots; about 5 received placebo; per-sample allocation not given. Day 63 after the first vaccine or placebo injection was the time point for sampling. The germline gives CDR1 MNHNY, CDR2 SVGAGI (reference sequence). The CDR3 is 16 residues long. V was pared by 6 bases and J by 4 bases, with 8 bases of the junction left unmatched. Clones were read by immunoSEQ multiplex PCR, and TCRdb kept only the in-frame ones, dropping some. The sample holds about 450,000 clones, 89% seen once. This clone was detected once. Its antigen is still unknown.

Sequencing used peripheral blood, obtained in a trial of Ad26.COV2.S vaccine versus placebo. The rearrangement links TRBV6-6 to TRBJ2-2, with 10 bases aligning to TRBD2. The receptor was derived from a person aged 18-65 years who received the Ad26.COV2.S COVID-19 vaccine or a placebo. Here the CDR3 DNA reads TGTGCCAGCAGCCCTAGACTAGCGGGCCTCACCGGGGAGCTGTTTTTT. This gives the protein CASSPRLAGLTGELFF.